The TCR beta chain under discussion was sequenced for a study of T-cell memory formation after mild COVID-19. Study in general: Largely, the TCR clusters proved donor specific.

As for this clonotype: Its antigen is unidentified.

Overall study results and limits: Nothing showed for sure that second-wave clones peaking on day 37 were SARS-CoV-2 specific.

TCRdb passed the 5' RACE reads through MiXCR, listing each CDR3 protein once. There are 350,000 to 500,000 distinct CDR3 sequences in the sample; 20% to 25% occur only once, and around 12% lies in the top ten. The CDR3 has 12 amino acids. V was clipped by 5 bases and J by 9 bases, with 11 bases between them. Germline V gene data show CDR1 as SGHTA and CDR2 as FQGNSA. The receptor was isolated from an adult woman who had mild COVID-19 (a few samples of this study predate the infection). Cell type and time point are not known. This rearrangement joins TRBV7-2 to TRBJ2-1; possibly TRBD2 for D (6 bases). The sequencing sample was made of PBMCs or a T cell subset sorted from them (not recorded which). CDR3 sequence: CASSLTRGEQFF. CDR3 in DNA: TGTGCCAGCAGCCTGACTAGAGGTGAGCAGTTCTTC. The full variable domain, rest sourced from reference TRBV7-2 and TRBJ2-1, is GAGVSQSPSNKVTEKGKDVELRCDPISGHTALYWYRQSLGQGLEFLIYFQGNSAPDKSGLPSDRFSAERTGGSVSTLTIQRTQQEDSAVYLCASSLTRGEQFFGPGTRLTVL.